A single sample is the source of the 17 T cell receptor beta chains below, sequenced in a study of neurological immune-mediated disorders. TCRdb independently ran MiXCR on the 5' RACE reads; one entry per CDR3 protein. The data show nearly 30,000 distinct CDR3 sequences, less than 20% seen once. The sample's time point: technical triplicate 3. The sequencing sample was made of CD4+ T cells from blood. Source of these receptors: a female donor with HTLV-1-associated myelopathy (HAM/TSP).

The gene calls are TRBV20-1 and TRBJ1-4; D not certain. Germline CDR1 reads DFQATT; CDR2 reads SNEGSKA (reference sequence). Between the trimmed V and J ends, which lost 5 bases and 8 bases, there was a span of 9 bases. The CDR3 totals 11 residues. The CDR3 region has the DNA TGCAGTGCTCTTCGGGAAGAAAAACTGTTTTTT. It encodes CSALREEKLFF.

This clonotype occurred many times. The V gene is TRBV12-3 or TRBV12-4, the J gene TRBJ1-2, with a tentative D call TRBD1 (5 bases). The ends were cut back, 6 bases at V and 6 bases at J, with 14 bases in the middle. The CDR3 is made up of 13 amino acids. CDR3 region: CASSIDGAHGYTF. The CDR3 DNA reads as TGTGCCAGCAGCATCGACGGGGCGCATGGCTACACCTTC.

This clonotype was counted at least ten times. The chain couples TRBV3-1 to TRBJ2-5; D not certain. From germline, CDR1 is LGHDT and CDR2 YNNKEL (reference sequence). CDR3 length: 14 residues. V was pared by 3 bases and J by 5 bases, with 13 bases between. The CDR3 sequence is CASSQVGRDETQYF. The DNA for the CDR3 is TGTGCCAGCAGCCAGGTAGGGCGCGACGAGACCCAGTACTTC.

This clonotype came up many times. The gene calls are TRBV20-1 and TRBJ2-3; possible D gene TRBD2, 6 bases. The V and J ends lost 5 bases and 4 bases respectively, with 19 bases between them. This CDR3 is 15 amino acids long. The germline gives CDR1 DFQATT, CDR2 SNEGSKA (reference sequence). CDR3 sequence reads: CSAPPGDIPADTQYF. The CDR3 nucleotides are TGCAGTGCTCCCCCGGGGGATATCCCCGCAGATACGCAGTATTTT.

This clonotype was detected only once. The genes are TRBV5-1 and TRBJ1-2; the D is unclear. This CDR3 comprises 13 residues. The V gene's germline CDR1 is SGHRS and CDR2 YFSETQ. V lost 2 bases, J lost 5 bases, and 10 bases lay in between. The CDR3 sequence: CASSFETRYGYTF. CDR3 DNA sequence: TGCGCCAGCAGCTTCGAGACACGTTATGGCTACACCTTC.

A word on this clonotype: Germline is not matched at one junction end, which may reflect a read error. The chain employs TRBV5-1 and TRBJ1-1; D unclear. Germline CDR1 reads SGHRS; CDR2 reads YFSETQ. CDR3 size: 15 residues. The CDR3 protein is CASSLDEWMNSEAFF. As DNA, the CDR3 is TGCGCCAGCAGCTTGGATGAGTGGATGAACAGTGAAGCTTTCTTT.

The sample holds many counts of this clonotype. The chain carries TRBV7-2 and TRBJ2-2; perhaps TRBD1 as D (6 bases). The V gene lost 4 bases and the J gene lost 6 bases, with 12 bases spanning the gap. Germline V lookup: CDR1 SGHTA, CDR2 FQGNSA. CDR3 length equals 14 residues. Here the CDR3 reads CASSSTGWAGELFF. The CDR3 DNA is TGTGCCAGCAGCTCGACAGGTTGGGCCGGGGAGCTGTTTTTT. Variable domain in full (rest from reference TRBV7-2 and TRBJ2-2): GAGVSQSPSNKVTEKGKDVELRCDPISGHTALYWYRQSLGQGLEFLIYFQGNSAPDKSGLPSDRFSAERTGGSVSTLTIQRTQQEDSAVYLCASSSTGWAGELFFGEGSRLTVL.

In this sample, this clonotype turned up many times. The chain carries TRBV3-1 and TRBJ2-3; the match to TRBD2 covers 15 bases. Germline V gene lookup returns CDR1 LGHDT and CDR2 YNNKEL (reference sequence). The V segment lost 5 bases and the J segment 3 bases; nucleotides outside the gene matches: 9. There are 18 residues in the CDR3. The CDR3 DNA reads as TGTGCCAGCAGCGACGGACTAGCGGGGGGGCCTGGGACAGATACGCAGTATTTT. This encodes CASSDGLAGGPGTDTQYF.

This clonotype has ten or more counts. V is TRBV6-5 and J is TRBJ2-1, with 12 bases matching TRBD2. This CDR3 region has 16 residues. The junction had 12 bases not matched to a gene; V was cut back by 5 bases and J by 10 bases. From germline, CDR1 is MNHEY and CDR2 SVGAGI. The CDR3 here is CASSPSSGGALREQFF. For the CDR3, the DNA is TGTGCCAGCAGTCCATCTAGCGGGGGGGCCCTAAGGGAGCAGTTCTTC.

This clonotype came up many times. The CDR3 here is CASSKAEREVSYGYTF. The CDR3 coding sequence is TGTGCCAGCAGCAAAGCGGAAAGGGAAGTATCCTATGGCTACACCTTC. The chain carries TRBV21-1 and TRBJ1-2. TRBV21-1 is a pseudogene. The CDR3 consists of 16 residues.

In this sample, this clonotype turned up many times. The CDR3 DNA reads as TGCAGCGTCGCCGGGGTCGGAAGTCTAGCCAAAAACATTCAGTACTTC. Translation gives CSVAGVGSLAKNIQYF. The rearrangement links TRBV29-1 to TRBJ2-4; D is possibly TRBD2 (5 bases). Per the germline V gene, CDR1 is SQVTM and CDR2 is ANQGSEA. V lost 6 bases to trimming and J lost 0 bases, with 18 bases between them. The CDR3 contains 16 residues.

This clonotype has at least ten counts. This chain connects TRBV2 to TRBJ2-1; 10 bases agree with TRBD1. CDR1 is SNHLY and CDR2 is FYNNEI in the germline V gene. V was pared by 4 bases and J by 8 bases, with 8 bases of the junction left unmatched. The CDR3 length is 15 residues. CDR3 in amino acids: CASSGGGQGFYEQFF. The CDR3 DNA sequence: TGTGCCAGCAGTGGGGGGGGACAGGGGTTCTATGAGCAGTTCTTC. The complete variable domain, with remaining parts taken from reference TRBV2 and TRBJ2-1, reads EPEVTQTPSHQVTQMGQEVILRCVPISNHLYFYWYRQILGQKVEFLVSFYNNEISEKSEIFDDQFSVERPDGSNFTLKIRSTKLEDSAMYFCASSGGGQGFYEQFFGPGTRLTVL.

The sample holds a few counts of this clonotype. The rearrangement uses TRBV20-1 and TRBJ2-7; possibly TRBD1 or TRBD2 for D (5 bases each). CDR1 DFQATT and CDR2 SNEGSKA come from the germline V gene (reference sequence). CDR3 length: 13 residues. The V gene lost 3 bases and the J gene lost 2 bases, with 11 bases spanning the gap. CDR3 coding DNA: TGCAGTGCTAGTTCGGGGACCACCTACGAGCAGTACTTC. This translates into CSASSGTTYEQYF.

This clonotype was found many times. Just one base apart from a much larger clone, this may be a read error. This chain joins TRBV5-1 and TRBJ2-7; D perhaps matches TRBD2 (6 bases). CDR1 and CDR2 (germline): SGHRS, YFSETQ. The CDR3 consists of 13 residues. The CDR3 sequence is CASNLAGSGEQYF. CDR3 sequence (DNA): TGCGCCAGCAACTTGGCGGGGTCCGGCGAGCAGTACTTC.

By sample fraction, this clonotype is medium-sized. This chain links TRBV20-1 with TRBJ1-5; D call uncertain. From germline, CDR1 is DFQATT and CDR2 SNEGSKA (reference sequence). The CDR3 covers 13 residues. The ends were cut back, 4 bases at V and 0 bases at J, with 7 bases in the middle. The DNA for the CDR3 is TGCAGTGCTACTGGGTATAGCAATCAGCCCCAGCATTTT. This sequence encodes CSATGYSNQPQHF.

This clonotype was seen repeatedly, ten times or more. The chain is built from TRBV29-1 and TRBJ2-5; tentative D call: TRBD2 (5 bases). The germline CDR1 and CDR2 sequences are SQVTM and ANQGSEA. This CDR3 spans 12 amino acids. Trimming took 3 bases from V and 5 from J, leaving 10 bases between them. The CDR3, as DNA: TGCAGCGTTGATCTAGCAGCGGAGACCCAGTACTTC. It translates to CSVDLAAETQYF.

Ten or more counts support this clonotype. This rearrangement joins TRBV29-1 to TRBJ1-4; D perhaps matches TRBD1 (5 bases). Germline CDR1 SQVTM, CDR2 ANQGSEA. The CDR3 loop spans 14 amino acids. Between the trimmed V and J ends, which lost 2 bases and 7 bases, there was a span of 14 bases. The CDR3 loop reads CSVEFPGDPEKLFF. CDR3 DNA: TGCAGCGTTGAATTCCCGGGGGACCCTGAAAAACTGTTTTTT.